The clone carrying this TCR beta chain has only a few counts. What it recognizes is unknown. The CDR3 extends over 15 amino acids. J lost 0 bases, V lost 8 bases, and 5 bases had no gene match. Germline CDR1 SNHLY, CDR2 FYNNEI. These data are taken from a study of post-analysis software for immune sequencing data. Study as a whole: Patients with relapsing-remitting, secondary progressive and progressive-relapsing multiple sclerosis courses were all represented.

Unique molecular identifiers were carried by the TCR beta cDNA libraries. Once roughly 0.9 to 11 million T cells were used, roughly 0.5 million cDNA molecules resulted. In TCRdb, the PCR reads were re-called with MiXCR into one record per CDR3 protein. The profile covers around 500,000 distinct CDR3 sequences, with roughly 34% appearing a single time and approximately 6% taken by the ten largest. Study-wide findings and caveats: Roughly 5 TRBV segments (TRBV5-6, TRBV5-1 and TRBV20-1 among them) occurred more frequently in patients than in controls. Batch-mates among the samples co-clustered strongly by F measure.

The chain recombines TRBV2 with TRBJ2-1; TRBD2 agrees at 9 bases. This sequence originates from a girl aged 2 to 17 with multiple sclerosis. Specimen: blood. This CDR3 is CASLGGGDSYNEQFF. CDR3 coding DNA: TGTGCCAGCTTAGGCGGGGGGGACTCCTACAATGAGCAGTTCTTC.